The next 9 T cell receptor beta chains were all read from a single sample in a study of T cell responses to AZD1222 COVID-19 vaccine. Produced via immunoSEQ multiplex PCR; TCRdb's table is partial and in-frame only. The sample contains some 130,000 clones, 85% to 95% of which appear only once. The source material was peripheral blood, sampled 28 days after the second AZD1222 dose. Receptors originate from an adult who received the AZD1222 COVID-19 vaccine.

The V and J genes are TRBV3-1 (or the pseudogene TRBV3-2) and TRBJ2-4, with TRBD2 as a possible D gene (7 bases). CDR1 is LGHDT and CDR2 is YNNKEL in the germline V gene (reference sequence). This CDR3 has 15 amino acids. V was clipped by 0 bases and J by 9 bases, with 15 bases between them. The CDR3 bases are TGTGCCAGCAGCCAAGAGTGGGGGGGGCAAGGCATTCAGTACTTC. This gives the protein CASSQEWGGQGIQYF.

V gene TRBV6-6 combines with J gene TRBJ1-1; D call uncertain. The germline V gene has CDR1 MNHNY and CDR2 SVGAGI (reference sequence). This CDR3 comprises 11 residues. The V and J ends lost 6 bases and 11 bases respectively, with 13 bases between them. The CDR3 coding sequence is TGTGCCAGCAGCCCCTGGTGGGGTGCTTTCTTT. As protein: CASSPWWGAFF.

The chain has TRBV10-3 and TRBJ2-4; weak D call: TRBD1 (6 bases). The V gene lost 0 bases and the J gene lost 3 bases, with 12 bases spanning the gap. Per germline, CDR1 ENHRY and CDR2 SYGVKD. The CDR3 length is 16 residues. The CDR3 region is CAISESGGTGKNIQYF. The CDR3 DNA reads as TGTGCCATCAGTGAGTCAGGGGGTACAGGCAAAAACATTCAGTACTTC.

The chain is built from TRBV19 and TRBJ2-2; no clear D. There are 12 residues in the CDR3. The germline CDR1 and CDR2 sequences are LNHDA and SQIVND (reference sequence). The V end lost 8 bases, the J end lost 5 bases, and 9 bases lay between the germline ends. As DNA, the CDR3 is TGTGCCAGTGTCTATACGACCGGGGAGCTGTTTTTT. Amino acids: CASVYTTGELFF.

This clone was seen just once. J is TRBJ1-5 and V is TRBV10-3, with 11 nucleotides matching TRBD1. Trimming took 8 bases from V and 5 from J; bases not matched to a gene: 5. The CDR3 length is 14 residues. Germline V gene sequence: CDR1 ENHRY, CDR2 SYGVKD. CDR3 in amino acids: CAISRDRGDQPQHF. In DNA, the CDR3 is TGTGCCATCTCTAGGGACAGGGGGGATCAGCCCCAGCATTTT.

The chain recombines TRBV4-3 with TRBJ2-1; 8 bases are shared with TRBD2. V was clipped by 3 bases and J by 9 bases; unmatched bases: 13. The CDR3 has 16 residues. Germline-derived CDR1 and CDR2 are LGHNA and YSLEER. The CDR3 loop is CASSQGGLVSRGEQFF. The DNA for the CDR3 is TGCGCCAGCAGCCAGGGGGGACTAGTATCTAGGGGTGAGCAGTTCTTC.

Comments on this clone: Other DNA variants within this sample encode the same CDR3. The rearrangement uses TRBV12-3 or TRBV12-4 and TRBJ1-1, with 8 bases that match TRBD1. The CDR3 has 13 amino acids. V gave up 6 bases and J gave up 4 bases; unmatched junction bases: 4. The CDR3 spells CASSSTGVTEAFF. CDR3 sequence (DNA): TGTGCCAGCAGCTCGACAGGGGTCACTGAAGCTTTCTTT.

This chain links TRBV12-3 or TRBV12-4 with TRBJ1-1; 8 bases align to TRBD1. This CDR3 is built from 12 residues. V lost 5 bases and J lost 10; bases outside the gene matches: 6. The CDR3 loop is CASSHSGGTAFF. The CDR3 DNA reads TGTGCCAGCAGTCACTCAGGGGGCACAGCTTTCTTT.

The CDR3 sequence: CASSDIMETGLGGELFF. CDR3 in DNA: TGCGCCAGCAGCGATATCATGGAGACAGGCCTAGGCGGGGAGCTGTTTTTT. The chain carries TRBV4-1 and TRBJ2-2, with TRBD1 as a possible D gene (6 bases). Germline V lookup: CDR1 MGHRA, CDR2 YSYEKL. V was clipped by 5 bases and J by 7 bases, with 23 bases between them. The CDR3 extends over 17 amino acids.